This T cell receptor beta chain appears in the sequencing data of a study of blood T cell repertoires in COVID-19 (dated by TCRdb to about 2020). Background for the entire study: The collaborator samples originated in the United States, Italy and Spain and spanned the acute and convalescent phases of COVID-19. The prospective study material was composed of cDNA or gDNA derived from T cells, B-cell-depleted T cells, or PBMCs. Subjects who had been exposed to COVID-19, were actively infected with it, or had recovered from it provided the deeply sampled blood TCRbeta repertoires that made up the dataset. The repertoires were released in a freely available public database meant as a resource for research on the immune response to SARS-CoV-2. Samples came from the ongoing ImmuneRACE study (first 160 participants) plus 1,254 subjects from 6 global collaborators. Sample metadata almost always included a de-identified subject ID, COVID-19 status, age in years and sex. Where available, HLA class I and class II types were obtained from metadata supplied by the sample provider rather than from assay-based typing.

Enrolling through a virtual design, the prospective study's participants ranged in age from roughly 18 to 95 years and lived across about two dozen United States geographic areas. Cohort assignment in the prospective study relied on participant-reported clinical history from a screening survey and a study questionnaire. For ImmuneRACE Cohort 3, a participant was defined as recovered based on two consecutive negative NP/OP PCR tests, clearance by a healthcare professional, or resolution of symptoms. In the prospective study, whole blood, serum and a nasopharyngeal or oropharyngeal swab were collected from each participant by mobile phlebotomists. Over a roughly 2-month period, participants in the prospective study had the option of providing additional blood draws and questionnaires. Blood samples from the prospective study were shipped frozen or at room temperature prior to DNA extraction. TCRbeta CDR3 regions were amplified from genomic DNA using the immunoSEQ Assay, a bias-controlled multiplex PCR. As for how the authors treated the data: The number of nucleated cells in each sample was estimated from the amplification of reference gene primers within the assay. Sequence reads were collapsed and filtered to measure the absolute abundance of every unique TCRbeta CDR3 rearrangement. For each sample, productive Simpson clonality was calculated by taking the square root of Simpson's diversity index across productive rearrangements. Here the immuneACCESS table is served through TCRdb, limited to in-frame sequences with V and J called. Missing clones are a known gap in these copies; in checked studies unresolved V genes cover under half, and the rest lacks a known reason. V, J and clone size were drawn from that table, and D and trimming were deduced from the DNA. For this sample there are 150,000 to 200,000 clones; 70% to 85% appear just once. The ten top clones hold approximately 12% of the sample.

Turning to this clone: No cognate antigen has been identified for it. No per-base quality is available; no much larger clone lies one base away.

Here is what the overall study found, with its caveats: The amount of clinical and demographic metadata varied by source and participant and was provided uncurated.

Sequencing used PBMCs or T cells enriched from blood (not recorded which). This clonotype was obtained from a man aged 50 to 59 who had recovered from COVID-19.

CDR3 protein: CASSTHSETQYF. The nucleotide sequence reads as follows: TGTGCCAGTAGTACCCACTCCGAGACCCAGTACTTC. The V and J segments used are TRBV19 and TRBJ2-5; no D gene call is confident. The junction carries 8 bases between V and J, which are trimmed by 4 bases and 5 bases respectively. The CDR3 spans 12 residues, from the cysteine through the phenylalanine. Kept here is only the CDR3 DNA, which spans 36 bases and is read in frame from base 1. The germline V gene (reference sequence) sets CDR1 to LNHDA and CDR2 to SQIVND.